This T cell receptor (beta chain) was identified in a study of blood T cells in healthy people across ages. Together with a sample-barcoded 5' primer, a J-beta primer mix was included in a second PCR lasting about 7 to 12 cycles. Every sample gave at least 3 million paired-end reads containing CDR3. TCRdb reanalysed the 5' RACE reads using MiXCR and keeps one entry per CDR3 protein. The data hold some 640,000 distinct CDR3 sequences, with around half observed a single time. Germline V gene sequence: CDR1 MDHEN, CDR2 SYDVKM. This CDR3 is 16 amino acids long. Trimming at V came to 5 bases and at J to 3 bases, leaving 7 bases not matched to a gene. Healthy Caucasian individuals from Russia aged roughly 6 to 90 were enrolled as donors. About 10 milliliters of peripheral blood were drawn from each donor into EDTA-treated tubes.

Specimen: blood. The chain couples TRBV28 to TRBJ1-5; 10 nucleotides align to TRBD1. The receptor comes from a woman aged 60 to 75 in good health. CDR3 sequence: CASSETGTGVNQPQHF. The CDR3 DNA reads TGTGCCAGCAGTGAAACCGGGACAGGGGTCAATCAGCCCCAGCATTTT.